This T cell receptor (beta chain) appears in the sequencing data of a study of T-cell memory formation after mild COVID-19. The overall study: TCR clusters largely stayed donor specific. Study outcomes and limitations: Shrinking CD4+ clones resided mostly in CM and EM, and CD8+ ones in EMRA.

5'RACE primed from the constant segment yielded TCR alpha and TCR beta cDNA libraries bearing sample barcodes and UMIs. TCRdb ran MiXCR on the 5' RACE reads and lists one entry per CDR3 protein. This sample has some 120,000 distinct CDR3 sequences, with about a sixth found just once. Worth noting for this clonotype: Its antigen is still unknown.

What was sequenced was PBMCs or a T cell subset sorted from them (not recorded which). The sequence derives from a man younger than 30 who had mild COVID-19 (a few samples of this study predate the infection). Cell type and time point are not known.

The CDR3 spells CASSPLPSRDNQPQHF. The CDR3, as DNA: TGCGCCAGCAGCCCGCTCCCCTCGAGGGACAATCAGCCCCAGCATTTT. The rearrangement uses TRBV4-1 and TRBJ1-5, with D unclear. Trimming pared 4 bases from V and 3 bases from J, leaving 16 bases between. This CDR3 region has 16 residues. Germline CDR1 reads MGHRA; CDR2 reads YSYEKL.